This entry describes one TCR beta chain. Its antigen is not known. The data derive from a study of blood T cells in healthy people across ages. Notes on the study in general: Observed TCR beta diversity per million T cells went down as age went up. This fall followed a roughly linear course with age. Unsorted PBMCs prevented conclusive naive versus antigen-experienced comparison.

The CDR3 totals 12 residues. Deletions cut 3 bases from V and 5 bases from J, with 5 bases between. Through a sample-barcoded 5' primer and a J-beta primer mix, a second PCR was run for roughly 7 to 12 cycles. TCRdb called the 5' RACE reads again in MiXCR, with one record for every CDR3 protein. The repertoire holds about 650,000 distinct CDR3 sequences, with roughly 30% as singletons. The donors, aged about 6 to 95, were healthy Caucasians from Russia. Isolated PBMCs totaled at least 6 million in each sample. Sample: blood. The J gene is TRBJ2-1, the V gene TRBV12-3 or TRBV12-4; D uncertain. This receptor was taken from a woman of 80 years or more in good health. CDR3 protein: CASSFVNNEQFF. The DNA for the CDR3 is TGTGCCAGCAGTTTTGTGAACAATGAGCAGTTCTTC.